These 23 T cell receptor beta chains were sequenced from one sample in a study of blood T cell repertoires in COVID-19. Profiled with immunoSEQ multiplex PCR; TCRdb holds only in-frame clones, not every one. The table includes some 670,000 clones, around 90% detected once. Material: peripheral blood. These receptors were obtained from a woman aged 18-35 years with acute or convalescent COVID-19.

The chain carries TRBV18 and TRBJ1-6, with 8 bases identical to TRBD1. The CDR3 consists of 15 residues. Germline assignment: CDR1 KGHSH and CDR2 LQKENI. The V and J ends lost 3 bases and 6 bases, in that order; junction bases with no gene match: 4. Written as DNA, the CDR3 is TGTGCCAGCTCACCCAAGACAGGGGCTAATTCACCCCTCCACTTT. Translation: CASSPKTGANSPLHF.

The chain joins TRBV6-5 to TRBJ2-3; TRBD1 matches at 10 bases. This CDR3 comprises 15 residues. The V segment lost 0 bases and the J segment 3 bases; nucleotides outside the gene matches: 0. In germline, CDR1 is MNHEY, CDR2 SVGAGI. Written as DNA, the CDR3 is TGTGCCAGCAGTTACTCGGGACAGGGGACAGATACGCAGTATTTT. Translated: CASSYSGQGTDTQYF.

V is TRBV6-4 and J is TRBJ2-7; TRBD2 aligns across 11 bases. Germline loops: CDR1 MRHNA, CDR2 SNTAGT. V lost 3 bases to trimming and J lost 5 bases; unmatched junction nucleotides: 3. The CDR3 length is 14 residues. CDR3 protein: CASSELAGGNEQYF. The CDR3 DNA is TGTGCCAGCAGTGAGCTAGCGGGGGGCAACGAGCAGTACTTC.

The chain links TRBV19 to TRBJ2-5, with 14 positions matching TRBD2. The CDR3 consists of 17 residues. CDR1 is LNHDA, CDR2 SQIVND, per germline (reference sequence). V shed 7 bases and J 3 bases; nucleotides not matched to a gene: 10. CDR3 protein: CASIGPGTSGGEETQYF. The CDR3 DNA reads as TGTGCCAGTATCGGACCTGGGACTAGCGGGGGCGAAGAGACCCAGTACTTC.

The chain couples TRBV7-9 to TRBJ2-7; no clear D. There are 13 residues in the CDR3. V lost 1 base to trimming and J lost 7 bases, with 11 bases between them. Germline V gene lookup returns CDR1 SEHNR and CDR2 FQNEAQ (reference sequence). The CDR3 here is CASSLVRSEEQYF. For the CDR3, the DNA is TGTGCCAGCAGCTTAGTCCGGTCTGAGGAGCAGTACTTC.

There are a few counts of this clone. The V call is TRBV15, the J call TRBJ2-2; D might be TRBD2 (5 bases). Per the germline V gene, CDR1 is LNHNV and CDR2 is YYDKDF (reference sequence). Trimming removed 5 bases from V and 1 base from J, with 11 bases in between. The CDR3 spans 15 residues. The CDR3 protein is CATSPRTGNTGELFF. The CDR3 DNA follows: TGTGCCACCAGCCCGAGGACTGGGAACACCGGGGAGCTGTTTTTT.

As regards this clone: This sample includes further DNA sequences coding for the same CDR3. The gene calls are TRBV5-1 and TRBJ1-1, with 7 nucleotides matching TRBD1. The junction had 3 bases not matched to a gene; V was cut back by 2 bases and J by 8 bases. Germline CDR1 SGHRS, CDR2 YFSETQ. The CDR3 sequence is 12 residues long. DNA of the CDR3: TGCGCCAGCAGCTTAACAGGGGTCGAAGCTTTCTTT. It encodes CASSLTGVEAFF.

V gene TRBV19 combines with J gene TRBJ2-7, with 10 nucleotides matching TRBD1. CDR1 is LNHDA and CDR2 is SQIVND in the germline V gene (reference sequence). The CDR3 sequence is 14 residues long. The junction had 8 bases not matched to a gene; V was cut back by 6 bases and J by 6 bases. CDR3 nucleotide sequence: TGTGCCAGTAGGTCCCGGGACAGGGGAGGCGAGCAGTACTTC. Translating it yields CASRSRDRGGEQYF. Drawing the rest from reference TRBV19 and TRBJ2-7, the complete variable domain is DGGITQSPKYLFRKEGQNVTLSCEQNLNHDAMYWYRQDPGQGLRLIYYSQIVNDFQKGDIAEGYSVSREKKESFPLTVTSAQKNPTAFYLCASRSRDRGGEQYFGPGTRLTVT.

The CDR3 loop reads CASSHKLSGTGSRNTIYF. CDR3 nucleotides: TGTGCCAGCAGCCACAAACTCTCAGGGACAGGATCACGAAACACCATATATTTT. The chain uses TRBV3-1 (or the pseudogene TRBV3-2) and TRBJ1-3; 8 bases align to TRBD1. The CDR3 spans 18 residues. The J segment lost 5 bases and the V segment lost 3 bases, leaving 15 bases of the junction unmatched. Germline CDR1 LGHDT, CDR2 YNNKEL (reference sequence).

This clone was seen once. V is TRBV18 and J is TRBJ1-1; D not certain. The CDR3 extends over 17 amino acids. The V gene's germline CDR1 is KGHSH and CDR2 LQKENI. The V and J ends lost 3 bases and 1 base respectively, with 18 bases between them. The CDR3 sequence is CASSPFPIQDGNTEAFF. CDR3 DNA sequence: TGTGCCAGCTCACCTTTTCCCATCCAGGATGGGAACACTGAAGCTTTCTTT. Based on the CDR3 plus reference TRBV18 and TRBJ1-1, the full variable domain is NAGVMQNPRHLVRRRGQEARLRCSPMKGHSHVYWYRQLPEEGLKFMVYLQKENIIDESGMPKERFSAEFPKEGPSILRIQQVVRGDSAAYFCASSPFPIQDGNTEAFFGQGTRLTVV.

The chain has TRBV27 and TRBJ2-1, with a weak D call TRBD2 (5 bases). CDR1 is MNHEY, CDR2 SMNVEV, per germline (reference sequence). This CDR3 has 14 amino acids. Trimming pared 1 base from V and 8 bases from J, leaving 12 bases between. The CDR3 reads CASSLLVAGDEQFF. CDR3 coding DNA: TGTGCCAGCAGTTTATTAGTGGCGGGCGATGAGCAGTTCTTC.

The rearrangement links TRBV28 to TRBJ1-5; 8 nucleotides align to TRBD1. This CDR3 contains 14 residues. The germline CDR1 and CDR2 sequences are MDHEN and SYDVKM. Trimming at V came to 5 bases and at J to 6 bases, leaving 6 bases not matched to a gene. The CDR3 DNA follows: TGTGCCAGCAGTCAAGACAGGGGAGCTCAGCCCCAGCATTTT. It codes for CASSQDRGAQPQHF.

The chain is built from TRBV4-3 and TRBJ1-4; 9 bases match TRBD1. V shed 1 base and J 11 bases; nucleotides not matched to a gene: 2. This CDR3 is built from 13 residues. CDR1 is LGHNA, CDR2 YSLEER, per germline. The CDR3 coding sequence is TGCGCCAGCAGCCAAGGGACAGGGGTGAAACTGTTTTTT. This codes for CASSQGTGVKLFF.

The chain employs TRBV7-8 and TRBJ1-2; 8 nucleotides agree with TRBD1. The V and J ends lost 4 bases and 4 bases, in that order; junction bases with no gene match: 14. The CDR3 extends over 17 amino acids. Germline CDR1 and CDR2: SGHVS and FQNEAQ. CDR3: CASSSEVTRGRGYGYTF. The CDR3 bases are TGTGCCAGCAGCTCAGAGGTGACCAGGGGGCGCGGCTATGGCTACACCTTC.

The V and J genes are TRBV18 and TRBJ1-1; D is undetermined. V dropped 2 bases and J dropped 1 base, with 11 bases sitting between them. Germline values: CDR1 KGHSH, CDR2 LQKENI. The CDR3 has 15 residues. CDR3 DNA sequence: TGTGCCAGCTCACCAACCCTACCCCCGAACACTGAAGCTTTCTTT. Residues: CASSPTLPPNTEAFF.

V and J are TRBV5-4 and TRBJ2-3; D possibly corresponds to TRBD2 (6 bases). Per germline, CDR1 SGHNT and CDR2 YYREEE (reference sequence). V was pared by 2 bases and J by 2 bases, with 12 bases between. The CDR3 contains 15 residues. The CDR3 is CASSFGGVSTDTQYF. For the CDR3, the DNA is TGTGCCAGCAGCTTTGGAGGGGTCTCCACAGATACGCAGTATTTT.

This rearrangement joins TRBV6-5 to TRBJ2-2, with 9 bases aligning to TRBD1. The CDR3 loop spans 15 amino acids. Germline V gene data show CDR1 as MNHEY and CDR2 as SVGAGI. J lost 0 bases, V lost 8 bases, and 4 bases had no gene match. The CDR3, as DNA: TGTGCCAGCTACAGGGGGCGGACGAACACCGGGGAGCTGTTTTTT. It codes for CASYRGRTNTGELFF.

The chain is built from TRBV30 and TRBJ2-7, with 9 bases fitting TRBD1. Germline V gene data show CDR1 as GTSNPN and CDR2 as SVGIG (reference sequence). After removal of 3 bases from V and 4 bases from J, the junction contained 1 base not matched to a gene. CDR3 size: 12 residues. CDR3 DNA: TGTGCCTGGAGGGACAGGGGTTACGAGCAGTACTTC. It encodes CAWRDRGYEQYF.

The chain recombines TRBV7-2 with TRBJ1-2; 7 bases map to TRBD1. This CDR3 comprises 13 residues. The germline gives CDR1 SGHTA, CDR2 FQGNSA. Trimming took 5 bases from V and 3 from J; bases not matched to a gene: 3. CDR3 in amino acids: CASSPQGYYGYTF. CDR3 DNA sequence: TGTGCCAGCAGCCCACAGGGGTACTATGGCTACACCTTC.

The chain links TRBV2 to TRBJ2-3; 8 positions match TRBD1. Germline V gene sequence: CDR1 SNHLY, CDR2 FYNNEI. J lost 6 bases, V lost 0 bases, and 14 bases had no gene match. The CDR3 totals 18 residues. The CDR3 loop reads CASSEARDRSRPGDTQYF. The CDR3 region has the DNA TGTGCCAGCAGTGAAGCCCGGGACAGGTCCAGACCAGGGGATACGCAGTATTTT.

This clone appeared once. This chain joins TRBV5-1 and TRBJ2-4; D is possibly TRBD2 (5 bases). The germline V gene has CDR1 SGHRS and CDR2 YFSETQ. The CDR3 has 13 amino acids. Between the trimmed V and J ends, which lost 3 bases and 7 bases, there was a span of 11 bases. The CDR3: CASSSTSGNIQYF. The CDR3 DNA reads as TGCGCCAGCAGCTCCACCTCGGGGAACATTCAGTACTTC.

The genes are TRBV5-8 and TRBJ1-6, with TRBD1 identical over 8 bases. The CDR3 is 15 residues long. The ends lost 2 bases at V and 6 bases at J; junction bases unmatched: 4. CDR1 and CDR2 (germline): SGHTS, YDEGEE. The CDR3 DNA reads as TGTGCCAGCAGCTTTTCGACAGGGGTTAATTCACCCCTCCACTTT. Protein sequence: CASSFSTGVNSPLHF.

The chain joins TRBV7-9 to TRBJ1-1; tentative D call: TRBD1 (6 bases). Germline lookup yields CDR1 SEHNR and CDR2 FQNEAQ (reference sequence). Trimming took off 6 bases at V and 2 bases at J, with 16 bases between the two ends. The CDR3 length is 15 residues. The CDR3 nucleotides read TGTGCCAGCAGTTTCTCAGGGGTGGGAAACACTGAAGCTTTCTTT. The encoded protein is CASSFSGVGNTEAFF.